Listed here are 32 T cell receptor beta chains from one sample, sequenced in a study of blood T cell repertoires in COVID-19. Assay: immunoSEQ multiplex PCR; the TCRdb copy retains only in-frame clones and omits some. The sample yields over 200,000 clones, approximately 81% seen once. Sequenced input: peripheral blood. The receptors were gathered from a woman aged 80 or over with active or convalescent COVID-19.

This chain uses TRBV7-9 with TRBJ2-7; the match to TRBD2 covers 9 bases. CDR3 length equals 14 residues. The V segment lost 3 bases and the J segment 5 bases; nucleotides outside the gene matches: 5. The germline V gene encodes CDR1 SEHNR and CDR2 FQNEAQ (reference sequence). CDR3 protein: CASSLRGGLHEQYF. The CDR3 DNA sequence: TGTGCCAGCAGCTTGCGGGGGGGGCTGCACGAGCAGTACTTC.

The chain uses TRBV9 and TRBJ2-1, with 10 bases matching TRBD2. The CDR3 extends over 14 amino acids. Looked up from germline, CDR1 is SGDLS and CDR2 is YYNGEE. J gave up 10 bases and V 2 bases, and 6 bases lay outside the gene matches. The CDR3 spells CASSVAGTSEEQFF. The CDR3 DNA is TGTGCCAGCAGCGTTGCGGGGACTAGCGAAGAGCAGTTCTTC.

The chain links TRBV4-1 to TRBJ1-2, with 10 positions matching TRBD1. Trimming removed 0 bases from V and 5 bases from J; junction bases left unmatched: 6. The CDR3 is 16 amino acids. In germline, CDR1 is MGHRA, CDR2 YSYEKL. The CDR3 DNA is TGCGCCAGCAGCCAAGATTGGGACAGGGGTTTTTATGGCTACACCTTC. This codes for CASSQDWDRGFYGYTF.

The genes are TRBV5-1 and TRBJ2-1, with 14 nucleotides matching TRBD2. The CDR3 covers 16 residues. CDR1 is SGHRS and CDR2 is YFSETQ in the germline V gene. With V trimmed by 1 base and J by 8 bases, 5 bases remained unmatched. As DNA, the CDR3 is TGCGCCAGCAGCTTGCCCGGGACTAGCGGGAGCGATGAGCAGTTCTTC. It yields the protein CASSLPGTSGSDEQFF.

The chain uses TRBV6-1 and TRBJ2-5; tentative D call: TRBD2 (6 bases). CDR1 is MNHNS, CDR2 SASEGT, per germline. The CDR3 extends over 14 amino acids. V was pared by 2 bases and J by 3 bases, with 10 bases between. For the CDR3, the DNA is TGTGCCAGCAGTGAAATGACGGGGGAAGAGACCCAGTACTTC. This gives the protein CASSEMTGEETQYF.

This clone has a single count. The chain recombines TRBV28 with TRBJ1-1; D unresolved. Germline CDR1 MDHEN, CDR2 SYDVKM. Trimming took 6 bases from V and 1 from J, leaving 9 bases between them. CDR3 length: 13 residues. CDR3 nucleotides: TGTGCCAGCAGCAAATCAGGGAACACTGAAGCTTTCTTT. This encodes CASSKSGNTEAFF.

The chain carries TRBV5-1 and TRBJ2-5; weak D call: TRBD2 (5 bases). With 4 bases removed from V and 4 bases from J, the gap between germline ends came to 23 bases. CDR3 length: 17 amino acids. Germline CDR1 reads SGHRS; CDR2 reads YFSETQ. This CDR3 reads CASSPLPRPGGGETQYF. In DNA form, the CDR3 reads TGCGCCAGCAGCCCGCTACCCAGGCCAGGAGGAGGAGAGACCCAGTACTTC.

V gene TRBV6-5 combines with J gene TRBJ1-5, with no clear D. CDR1 is MNHEY and CDR2 is SVGAGI in the germline V gene. Trimming removed 6 bases at V and 7 bases at J, with 13 bases between. The CDR3 runs to 13 residues. CDR3 region: CASRVGEVQPQHF. The CDR3 nucleotides read TGTGCCAGCAGAGTCGGGGAAGTCCAGCCCCAGCATTTT.

This clone was found once. The genes are TRBV28 and TRBJ2-2, with TRBD2 as a possible D gene (5 bases). V dropped 10 bases and J dropped 4 bases, with 19 bases sitting between them. Germline CDR1 is MDHEN and CDR2 is SYDVKM. The CDR3 runs 15 residues. The DNA of the CDR3 is TGTGCCAACTCTCCTGCAGGAGGTCCCACCGGGGAGCTGTTTTTT. Its protein product is CANSPAGGPTGELFF.

The chain joins TRBV19 to TRBJ1-6; 7 bases align to TRBD1. With 3 bases clipped from V and 11 bases from J, the junction kept 7 bases outside the gene matches. CDR3 length: 14 residues. Germline loops: CDR1 LNHDA, CDR2 SQIVND (reference sequence). This CDR3 reads CASSMAGGGTPLHF. The DNA of the CDR3 is TGTGCCAGTAGTATGGCGGGAGGGGGCACACCCCTCCACTTT.

The rearrangement uses TRBV19 and TRBJ1-5, with D perhaps TRBD1 (6 bases). Germline CDR1 is LNHDA and CDR2 is SQIVND (reference sequence). V was shortened by 8 bases and J by 4 bases, with 12 bases between the two germline ends. The CDR3 spans 13 residues. The CDR3 coding sequence is TGTGCCAGTGGCAACAGGGAGAATCAGCCCCAGCATTTT. It codes for CASGNRENQPQHF.

The chain is built from TRBV28 and TRBJ1-3; possible D gene TRBD1, 6 bases. In germline, CDR1 is MDHEN, CDR2 SYDVKM. CDR3 length: 18 amino acids. Trimming took 2 bases from V and 0 from J, leaving 17 bases between them. The CDR3 coding sequence is TGTGCCAGCAGTTTAGAGGACAGTCGATCATACTCTGGAAACACCATATATTTT. This codes for CASSLEDSRSYSGNTIYF.

V is TRBV4-1 and J is TRBJ1-3, with 7 bases that match TRBD1. Germline values: CDR1 MGHRA, CDR2 YSYEKL. The CDR3 covers 16 residues. The V gene end was trimmed by 2 bases and the J gene end by 0 bases; junction bases not matched to a gene: 4. CDR3 sequence (DNA): TGCGCCAGCAGCCAAACAGGGACAGACTCTGGAAACACCATATATTTT. Its translation: CASSQTGTDSGNTIYF.

The chain carries TRBV9 and TRBJ2-2; 8 nucleotides align to TRBD2. Germline V gene data show CDR1 as SGDLS and CDR2 as YYNGEE. V shed 4 bases, J shed 6 bases, and the junction held 8 bases outside the gene matches. CDR3 length equals 15 residues. CDR3 loop: CASSLIGGGAGELFF. CDR3 DNA sequence: TGTGCCAGCAGCCTTATCGGGGGGGGCGCCGGGGAGCTGTTTTTT.

This clone was detected a few times. The rearrangement links TRBV6-2 or TRBV6-3 to TRBJ1-2; 7 nucleotides agree with TRBD1. CDR1 MNHEY and CDR2 SVGEGT come from the germline V gene. The V and J ends lost 4 bases and 4 bases, in that order; junction bases with no gene match: 9. The CDR3 totals 15 residues. CDR3 coding DNA: TGTGCCAGCAGTTTTGGGGGGACAGAGGGCTATGGCTACACCTTC. Its translation is CASSFGGTEGYGYTF.

The V gene is TRBV6-2 or TRBV6-3, the J gene TRBJ1-2; 8 bases fit TRBD1. The CDR3 totals 14 residues. V dropped 4 bases and J dropped 8; count of bases not matched to a gene: 9. Per the germline V gene, CDR1 is MNHEY and CDR2 is SVGEGT. The CDR3 DNA follows: TGTGCCAGCAGTTCCCTTGGACAGGGAGCAGGCTACACCTTC. It encodes CASSSLGQGAGYTF.

The chain links TRBV6-5 to TRBJ1-2; D is ambiguous. The CDR3 consists of 13 residues. Germline V lookup: CDR1 MNHEY, CDR2 SVGAGI. V was trimmed by 6 bases and J by 5 bases, leaving 13 bases between them. The CDR3 DNA follows: TGTGCCAGCAGCGGGGTCGCTGGATATGGCTACACCTTC. This codes for CASSGVAGYGYTF.

With respect to this clone: Given a much more abundant clone one base away, this may be a read error. This chain connects TRBV12-3 or TRBV12-4 to TRBJ1-5, with 8 positions matching TRBD1. This CDR3 spans 13 amino acids. With 6 bases clipped from V and 6 bases from J, the junction kept 4 bases outside the gene matches. The CDR3 loop reads CASSRQGRQPQHF. Here the CDR3 DNA reads TGTGCCAGCAGCCGACAGGGGCGTCAGCCCCAGCATTTT.

The chain is built from TRBV5-1 and TRBJ2-7; 7 bases agree with TRBD1. Germline V gene sequence: CDR1 SGHRS, CDR2 YFSETQ. The CDR3 is 13 residues long. V gave up 4 bases and J gave up 6 bases; unmatched junction bases: 7. The DNA of the CDR3 is TGCGCCAGCAGCGAGCAGGGGGAGCGCGAGCAGTACTTC. It translates to CASSEQGEREQYF.

The chain recombines TRBV4-1 with TRBJ2-1, with D possibly being TRBD1 (7 bases). Germline V gene lookup returns CDR1 MGHRA and CDR2 YSYEKL. V was cut by 1 base and J by 15 bases, with 22 bases left in between. The length of the CDR3 is 15 residues. The CDR3, as DNA: TGCGCCAGCAGCCAAGGGAGGGGGCTCCAGGGTCCCTCGTTCTTC. Its translation is CASSQGRGLQGPSFF.

The chain combines TRBV10-3 with TRBJ2-1; 7 nucleotides line up with TRBD1. The CDR3 has 15 residues. Germline CDR1 and CDR2: ENHRY and SYGVKD. Trimming cost V 6 bases and J 3 bases; bases outside gene matches: 8. This CDR3 is CAIRGIGDSYNEQFF. The CDR3 region has the DNA TGTGCCATCAGGGGGATTGGGGACAGCTACAATGAGCAGTTCTTC.

This chain joins TRBV2 and TRBJ1-2, with 8 bases identical to TRBD1. The CDR3 has 14 amino acids. The germline CDR1 and CDR2 sequences are SNHLY and FYNNEI. V lost 7 bases and J lost 5; bases outside the gene matches: 9. This CDR3 is CASNQQGGPYGYTF. The CDR3 DNA reads as TGTGCCAGCAATCAACAGGGGGGACCATATGGCTACACCTTC.

CDR3 residues: CASSKTTYEQYF. CDR3 bases: TGTGCCAGCTCCAAGACTACCTACGAGCAGTACTTC. This rearrangement joins TRBV6-5 to TRBJ2-7, with D possibly being TRBD2 (5 bases). Germline values: CDR1 MNHEY, CDR2 SVGAGI. The CDR3 consists of 12 residues. V was cut by 8 bases and J by 2 bases, with 10 bases left in between.

The chain has TRBV13 and TRBJ1-2, with 10 positions matching TRBD1. J was trimmed by 8 bases and V by 1 base; bases with no gene match: 7. The CDR3 length is 15 residues. Germline V gene data show CDR1 as PRHDT and CDR2 as FYEKMQ (reference sequence). This CDR3 reads CASSLARQGAGGYTF. The CDR3 DNA follows: TGTGCCAGCAGCTTAGCCCGACAGGGGGCAGGAGGCTACACCTTC.

The count of this clone is one. The V and J genes are TRBV7-9 and TRBJ2-5; D might be TRBD1 (6 bases). Germline CDR1 and CDR2: SEHNR and FQNEAQ (reference sequence). The CDR3 has 18 residues. V was trimmed by 2 bases and J by 2 bases, leaving 21 bases between them. DNA of the CDR3: TGTGCCAGCAGCTTACCACGGGACATACCCCTCAGACAAGAGACCCAGTACTTC. Translating gives CASSLPRDIPLRQETQYF.

The J gene is TRBJ2-1, the V gene TRBV2; 8 bases map to TRBD1. The germline V gene has CDR1 SNHLY and CDR2 FYNNEI. This CDR3 comprises 15 residues. The V gene end was trimmed by 5 bases and the J gene end by 8 bases; junction bases not matched to a gene: 11. DNA of the CDR3: TGTGCCAGCAGTTCGACCGGTCAGGGGGCCTATGAGCAGTTCTTC. It specifies CASSSTGQGAYEQFF.

V gene TRBV2 combines with J gene TRBJ2-1; 7 nucleotides match TRBD1. The CDR3 length is 15 residues. V lost 6 bases and J lost 2; bases outside the gene matches: 7. Germline V CDR1 and CDR2: SNHLY, FYNNEI. CDR3 sequence reads: CASRETGTAYNEQFF. CDR3 nucleotide sequence: TGTGCCAGCAGAGAGACAGGGACGGCCTACAATGAGCAGTTCTTC.

This rearrangement joins TRBV7-2 to TRBJ2-5; 11 bases are shared with TRBD2. The length of the CDR3 is 15 residues. Germline loops: CDR1 SGHTA, CDR2 FQGNSA. J gave up 7 bases and V 5 bases, and 9 bases lay outside the gene matches. The DNA for the CDR3 is TGTGCCAGCAGCCATAGTCCTAGCGGGGGGATGACCCAGTACTTC. Translated: CASSHSPSGGMTQYF.

The V call is TRBV13, the J call TRBJ2-5; TRBD2 matches 8 bases. Germline loops: CDR1 PRHDT, CDR2 FYEKMQ (reference sequence). The junction had 4 bases not matched to a gene; V was cut back by 5 bases and J by 2 bases. The CDR3 runs 14 residues. This CDR3 reads CASSRRLAQETQYF. CDR3 nucleotides: TGTGCCAGCAGCAGAAGACTAGCGCAAGAGACCCAGTACTTC. Full variable domain (missing parts from reference TRBV13 and TRBJ2-5): AAGVIQSPRHLIKEKRETATLKCYPIPRHDTVYWYQQGPGQDPQFLISFYEKMQSDKGSIPDRFSAQQFSDYHSELNMSSLELGDSALYFCASSRRLAQETQYFGPGTRLLVL.

The chain couples TRBV27 to TRBJ1-1; D is unresolved. This CDR3 is built from 14 residues. The germline V and J ends were trimmed by 5 bases and 1 base, with 11 bases remaining between them. Germline-derived CDR1 and CDR2 are MNHEY and SMNVEV (reference sequence). The DNA of the CDR3 is TGTGCCAGCAGTCCTCGAAATAGGAACACTGAAGCTTTCTTT. Translating it yields CASSPRNRNTEAFF.

V and J are TRBV7-9 and TRBJ1-1; possible D gene TRBD1, 6 bases. V was clipped by 4 bases and J by 2 bases, with 17 bases between them. CDR1 and CDR2 from the germline V gene are SEHNR and FQNEAQ (reference sequence). The CDR3 spans 16 residues. The DNA for the CDR3 is TGTGCCAGCAGCTCCCCGGGGGGCGATCGAAACACTGAAGCTTTCTTT. Residues: CASSSPGGDRNTEAFF.

In its sample, this clone was seen a few times. The CDR3 nucleotides are TGTGCCAGCAGTCCCGGGCCGGCGGGTAGGCAGCCCCAGCATTTT. Its translation is CASSPGPAGRQPQHF. This sequence joins TRBV6-2 or TRBV6-3 and TRBJ1-5; D not resolved. Germline CDR1 and CDR2: MNHEY and SVGEGT. Trimming cost V 5 bases and J 7 bases, with 18 bases left between them. There are 15 residues in the CDR3.